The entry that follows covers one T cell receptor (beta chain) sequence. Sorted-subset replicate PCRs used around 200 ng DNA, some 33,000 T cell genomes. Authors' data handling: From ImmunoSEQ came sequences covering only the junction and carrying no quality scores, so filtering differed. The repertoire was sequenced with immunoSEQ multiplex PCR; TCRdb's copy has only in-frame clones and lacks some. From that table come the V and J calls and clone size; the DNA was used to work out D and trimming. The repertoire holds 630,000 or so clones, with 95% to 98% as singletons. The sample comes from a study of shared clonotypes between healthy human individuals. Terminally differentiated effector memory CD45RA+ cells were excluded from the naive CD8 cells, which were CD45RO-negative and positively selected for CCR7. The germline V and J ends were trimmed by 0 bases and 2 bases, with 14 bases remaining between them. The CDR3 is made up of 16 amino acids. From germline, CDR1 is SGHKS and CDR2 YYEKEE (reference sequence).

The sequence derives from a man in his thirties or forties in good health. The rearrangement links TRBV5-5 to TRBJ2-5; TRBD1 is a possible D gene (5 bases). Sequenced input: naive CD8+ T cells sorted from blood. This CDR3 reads CASSLGGSGIQETQYF. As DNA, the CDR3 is TGTGCCAGCAGCTTGGGGGGCTCGGGTATACAAGAGACCCAGTACTTC.